This TCR beta chain was captured by sequencing in a study of cytomegalovirus exposure and HLA in healthy donors (dated by TCRdb to 2015 to 2018). Regarding the research as a whole: An earlier analysis of under 600 of the donors reported approximately 290 Gb of sequence data and roughly 110 million unique TCR beta sequences from 150 million to 200 million T cells. Around 320 gigabases of sequencing data and 70 million to 85 million unique TCR sequences were included in an early release covering several hundred HLA-typed donors. Of the roughly 400 genotyped donors, 75% to 85% were placed in the genetic ancestry cluster associated with self-reported Caucasian donors. The study aimed to test whether cataloging public T cell receptors could reveal signatures of past pathogen exposure. Using immunosequencing, the study profiled T cell repertoires from 640 or so subjects and related those repertoires to cytomegalovirus serostatus. A separate validation cohort of about 110 different subjects was used in addition to the roughly 700-subject first cohort. To predict cytomegalovirus infection status, the study brought together high-throughput TCR immunosequencing, statistical association of individual TCRs with disease status, and machine learning. To study patterns of TCR occurrence, a later analysis re-analyzed previously published TCR beta repertoires from hundreds of donors and added high-resolution HLA genotyping. In the later analysis, no new phenotypic data were used to find candidate immune exposures; instead, reliance was placed on TCR beta sequences and their occurrence across donors. An earlier analysis of about 600 of the donors used high-throughput TCR beta sequencing to judge whether each TCR beta V gene segment behaved as functional or pseudogenic. Donor age, sex, ethnicity and CMV serostatus were compiled alongside the repertoire data. A later genetic analysis took genome-wide SNP genotypes for about 55% of the roughly 670 donors and used that subset as a discovery cohort. Every discovery cohort repertoire had been produced on one sequencing platform. Both class I and class II loci were covered by HLA typing, at four-digit resolution. The number of donors typed differed by locus, with roughly 629-640 for A, B, C, DRB1 and DQB1, roughly 520 for DQA1, 600 to 610 for DPA1, and 400 to 490 for DPB1. Because of strong linkage in the cohort, roughly five DR-DQ haplotypes were treated as single units for association and clustering. On average, roughly 250,000 unique TCR beta nucleotide sequences were sequenced per donor among fewer than 500 genotyped donors of the cohort, with around 19% of those sequences being non-productive.

Spanning cysteine to phenylalanine, the CDR3 consists of 17 amino acids. Just CDR3 DNA is preserved here, 51 bases in frame from base 1. From the germline V gene, CDR1 is LGHNA and CDR2 is YSLEER. The trim is 0 bases for V and 6 bases for J, with a gap of 19 bases between the germline ends. Library preparation was by the immunoSEQ multiplex PCR assay. The multiplex PCR relied on a mix of 60 forward primers for TCR Vbeta segments and 13 reverse primers for TCR Jbeta segments. The CDR3 region of rearranged TCR beta genes was amplified from genomic DNA with a multiplex PCR assay. Amplified TCR beta libraries were sequenced as 87-base-pair reads on the Illumina HiSeq System. The authors' analysis ran thus. In a later analysis, some 80 million unique TCR beta chains were counted across the roughly 610 repertoires, and roughly 11 million of these chains were shared by at least two donors. Raw reads were error-corrected and collapsed into unique sequences with a nearest-neighbor algorithm that merged closely related sequences to remove PCR and sequencing errors. V, D and J gene segments were assigned by aligning CDR3 sequences to IMGT reference sequences. Each retained sequence needed at least a six-nucleotide match to both a V gene segment and a J gene segment. Rearrangements were classified as productive when the CDR3 lacked stop codons and remained in frame with V and J, and all other rearrangements were classified as non-productive. CDR3 was defined by IMGT convention, running from the second conserved V-encoded cysteine to the conserved J-encoded phenylalanine. In an earlier analysis of more than 550 of the donors, sequences lacking an unambiguous match to a single V gene segment were excluded. An earlier analysis of several hundred of the donors called V segments functional above 56.7% productive rearrangements and segregating when the between-donor standard deviation exceeded 5%. A statistical classification framework was built for diagnosing cytomegalovirus status from the catalog of TCR beta chain sequences. In a later analysis, TCR nucleotide sequences were compared against IMGT/GENE-DB human TR gene sequences so that V and J genes could be assigned. Using the TCRdist pipeline, a later analysis assigned CDR3 sequences along with most-parsimonious VDJ recombination scenarios. In a later analysis, each TCR beta chain was defined by its CDR3 amino acid sequence together with its V-gene family, and reads lacking a unique V-gene family were excluded. As a way to deal with suspected cross-contamination and a sequencing artifact, a later analysis dropped 450 to 600 nucleotide sequences that were highly shared and had low generation probability. A later analysis calculated a clonal expansion index for each public chain from normalized within-repertoire ranks of inferred template counts. In a later analysis, generation probabilities were computed with a VDJ recombination model fitted to out-of-frame rearrangements, and the resulting probabilities were checked against IGoR. Hypergeometric tests were used in a later analysis to score TCR-TCR, TCR-HLA and TCR-CMV co-occurrence, with a repertoire-size bias correction applied to the TCR pairs. In a later analysis, false discovery rates were estimated by permuting HLA or CMV assignments 20 times. A later analysis grouped co-occurring TCRs with DBSCAN, adding TCRdist sequence similarity when clustering within HLA-allele-positive subsets. Repertoires with fewer than 30,000 or more than 120,000 public chains were left out of co-occurrence clustering, as were about five repertoires with anomalous nucleotide sharing. Entries here come from immuneACCESS through TCRdb and include only in-frame sequences with V and J called. Some clones fail to appear in such tables; in the studies checked, an unresolved V gene covers under half of the shortfall, and the cause of the remainder is unknown. The D gene and trimming were derived from the DNA, and the V and J assignments and clone size from that table. The sample table lists under 45,000 clones, under 65% of them with a count of one. Of the sample, around 8.7% falls within the top ten clones.

Details on this clone: This receptor's antigen is unknown. Per-base quality was not reported, and no clone a single base away is much larger than it.

The cohort was made up of 500 to 800 healthy bone marrow donors. All cohort members were sampled while nominally healthy, although unrecorded immune exposures were likely present. CMV serostatus was positive for roughly 290 and negative for about half of the roughly 700 cohort members, and was not recorded for this donor. Every donor gave a peripheral blood sample, and the peripheral blood mononuclear cells from that sample were used for TCR beta sequencing. Genomic DNA was extracted from the blood cell samples with the Qiagen DNeasy Blood Extraction Kit. Study-wide conclusions, independent of this receptor: HLA typing was unavailable for some donors at each locus, so association tests used only the typed subset. A later analysis found that TCR association rates varied across HLA loci, with DRB1 alleles showing the most associated TCRs and HLA-C alleles the fewest. Presence/absence analyses assumed roughly uniform sequencing depth across donors, an assumption that may not hold. A later genetic analysis reported fewer N-insertions in productive TCRs among donors in an Asian-associated ancestry cluster than the roughly 700-donor mean. The classifier was reported to diagnose cytomegalovirus status with high specificity and sensitivity in both the original cohort and the validation cohort. The study gave a list of under 200 TCR beta chains associated with cytomegalovirus. In an earlier analysis of 450 to 750 of the donors, most TCR beta V segments appeared in productive rearrangements about 87% or about 30% of the time, broadly matching IMGT annotations. Linkage disequilibrium might explain the correlated functional status among segregating V segments, but an unknown experimental factor could not be ruled out. The only immune exposure information available for the cohort was CMV serostatus. It was suggested by the authors that the approach could potentially be generalized to other disease states and immunological phenotypes. In a later analysis, 15,000 to 20,000 TCR beta sequences were associated with specific HLA alleles at a false discovery rate of 0.05. In vitro tests confirmed that a few of the cytomegalovirus-associated TCR beta chains recognize cytomegalovirus antigens. A later analysis found that HLA-associated TCR beta chains were more clonally expanded and had lower generation probabilities than equally common non-associated chains. Most TCR sequences were observed very rarely across donors, whereas some public TCRs were present in many individuals. Assigning TCR associations to individual alleles was difficult when HLA alleles, especially DR and DQ, strongly co-occurred. Because counts were too low, 15 to 20 rarely observed V segments, including chromosome 9 orphons, were excluded from the earlier analysis of 587 of the donors. A group of highly shared sequence variants was considered likely to be a technical artifact of the sequencing pipeline. The 87-base-pair reads could not distinguish some IMGT-functional V segments, including TRBV6-2 and TRBV6-3, so those segments were excluded. Most CMV-associated TCR beta chains appeared to be HLA-restricted in a later analysis, and the HLA associations seemed to be driven largely by CMV exposure. A later genetic analysis associated a missense DCLRE1C variant with V-gene and J-gene trimming of TCR beta chains, and an independent cohort replicated the association. A further reported finding was that TCR beta sequences accurately predicted the HLA-A and HLA-B alleles for most subjects in the first cohort. Several of the top co-occurrence clusters appeared to be linked to parvovirus B19, influenza, CMV and Epstein-Barr virus, according to a later analysis. In this cohort, only TCR beta chains were sequenced, and detectable features were limited by the absence of alpha or paired-chain data.

What was sequenced was PBMCs. The receptor was derived from a human donor in good health. The chain is assembled from TRBV4-3 and TRBJ2-3, and possibly TRBD2, on 6 matching bases. The CDR3 reads as follows: CASSQDLASASFDTQYF. The DNA reads as follows: TGCGCCAGCAGCCAAGATCTAGCTAGCGCGTCTTTTGATACGCAGTATTTT.